The rows below give T cell receptor beta chains drawn from one sample of a study of response to subunit inactivated influenza vaccine. TCRdb re-called the RT-PCR reads with MiXCR, one entry per CDR3 protein. Of a few hundred thousand distinct CDR3 sequences listed, roughly 22% are singletons. Here the sequenced sample was PBMCs from blood, taken approximately 22 months after vaccination. These receptors were collected from a man between 45 and 75 years old who received an inactivated influenza vaccine. The CDR3 runs from the conserved cysteine through the conserved F or W.

TRBV4-3,15,CASSHVGGTNTEAFF
TRBV21-1,17,CASSKGTRGARNTEAFF
TRBV5-1,15,CASSLTTLGTGELFF
TRBV4-2,14,CASSQGLGDYEQYF
TRBV10-3,15,CAIRGEGGRTDTQYF
TRBV10-2,13,CATQSGQVIEAFF
TRBV18,13,CASSPDGWETQYF
TRBV19,15,CASSIRTGVDEKLFF
TRBV6-1,14,CASGSGGSNQPQHF
TRBV10-3,14,CAIRPGLAGEAQYF
TRBV5-6,14,CASSVGQANQPQHF
TRBV12-3/TRBV12-4,13,CASRVASGNTIYF
TRBV20-1,14,CSARDQPGNYGYTF
TRBV12-3/TRBV12-4,15,CASSPIRDKPYGYTF
TRBV6-2/TRBV6-3,15,CASSPSGITYNEQFF
TRBV7-2,13,CASSLLAAYEQYF
TRBV11-2,17,CASSLRVAGGITETQYF
TRBV7-9,17,CASSLEIWTGDTGELFF
TRBV7-6,17,CASSLTSGREITDTQYF
TRBV9,16,CASSSSLGGVGTEAFF
TRBV23-1,20,CASSQSGQGIAGSSYNEQFF
TRBV6-5,13,CASSYGGAYGYTF
TRBV12-3/TRBV12-4,14,CASRQGIYNSPLHF
TRBV4-3,16,CASSQDLGGGPYGYTF
TRBV6-1,15,CASRRQGSGANVLTF